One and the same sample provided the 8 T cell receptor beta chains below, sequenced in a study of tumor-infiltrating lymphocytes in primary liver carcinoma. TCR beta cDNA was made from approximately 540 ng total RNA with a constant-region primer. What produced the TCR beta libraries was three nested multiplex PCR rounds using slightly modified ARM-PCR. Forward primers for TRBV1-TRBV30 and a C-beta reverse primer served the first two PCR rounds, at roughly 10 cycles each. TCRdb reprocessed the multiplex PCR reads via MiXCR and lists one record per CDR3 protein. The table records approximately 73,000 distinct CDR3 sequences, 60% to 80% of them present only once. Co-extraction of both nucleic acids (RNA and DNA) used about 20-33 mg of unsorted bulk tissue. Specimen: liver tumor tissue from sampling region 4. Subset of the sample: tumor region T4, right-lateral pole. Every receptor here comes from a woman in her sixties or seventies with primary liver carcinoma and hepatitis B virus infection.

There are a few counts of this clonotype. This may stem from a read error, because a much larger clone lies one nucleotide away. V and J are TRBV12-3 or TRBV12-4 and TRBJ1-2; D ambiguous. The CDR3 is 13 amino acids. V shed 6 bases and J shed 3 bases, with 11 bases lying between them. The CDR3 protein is CASSRAADYGYTF. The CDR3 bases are TGTGCCAGCAGCCGGGCGGCCGACTATGGCTACACCTTC.

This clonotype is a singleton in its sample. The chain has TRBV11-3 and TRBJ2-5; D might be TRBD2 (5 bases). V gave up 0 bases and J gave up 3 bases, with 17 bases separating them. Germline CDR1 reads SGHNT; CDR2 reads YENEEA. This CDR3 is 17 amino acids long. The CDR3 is CASSLDAPGLVEETQYF. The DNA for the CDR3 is TGTGCCAGCAGCTTAGATGCCCCGGGATTAGTGGAAGAGACCCAGTACTTC.

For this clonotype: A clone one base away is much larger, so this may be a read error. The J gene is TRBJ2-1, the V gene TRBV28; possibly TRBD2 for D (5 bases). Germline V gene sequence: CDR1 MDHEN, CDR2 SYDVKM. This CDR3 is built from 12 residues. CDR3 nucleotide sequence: TGTGTCAGCAGTACTAGGCGTAATGAGCAGTTCTTC. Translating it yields CVSSTRRNEQFF.

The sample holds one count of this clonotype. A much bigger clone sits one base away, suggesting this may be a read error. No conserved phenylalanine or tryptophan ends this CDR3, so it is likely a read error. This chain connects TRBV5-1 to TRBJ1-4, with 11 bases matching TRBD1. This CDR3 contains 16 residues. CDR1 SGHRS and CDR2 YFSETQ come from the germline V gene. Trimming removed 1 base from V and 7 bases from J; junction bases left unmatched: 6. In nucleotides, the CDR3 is TGCGCCAGCAGCTTGAGTGGCGGACAGGGGGCTGAAAAACTGTTTGTT. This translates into CASSLSGGQGAEKLFV.

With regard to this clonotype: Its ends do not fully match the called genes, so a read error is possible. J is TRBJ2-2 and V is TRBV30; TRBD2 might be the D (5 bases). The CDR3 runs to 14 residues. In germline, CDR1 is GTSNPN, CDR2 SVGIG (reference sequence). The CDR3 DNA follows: TGTGCCTGGAGTGTAGGACTTACCTCCGGGGAGCCGTTTTTT. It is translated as CAWSVGLTSGEPFF. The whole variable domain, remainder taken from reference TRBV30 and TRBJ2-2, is SQTIHQWPATLVQPVGSPLSLECTVEGTSNPNLYWYRQAAGRGLQLLFYSVGIGQISSEVPQNLSASRPQDRQFILSSKKLLLSDSGFYLCAWSVGLTSGEPFFGEGSRLTVL.

CDR3 region: CSVIQTGAENTGELFF. In nucleotides, the CDR3 is TGCAGCGTGATCCAAACCGGTGCAGAGAACACCGGGGAGCTGTTTTTT. This chain links TRBV29-1 with TRBJ2-2, with unresolved D. The CDR3 has 16 amino acids. V gave up 6 bases and J gave up 1 base, with 18 bases separating them. Germline-derived CDR1 and CDR2 are SQVTM and ANQGSEA.

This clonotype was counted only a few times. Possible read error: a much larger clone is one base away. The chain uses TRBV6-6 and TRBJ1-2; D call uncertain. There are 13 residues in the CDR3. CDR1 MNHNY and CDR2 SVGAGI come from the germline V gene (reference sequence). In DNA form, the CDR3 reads TGTGTCAGCAGTCTCAAACCTCAGGACGGCTACACCTTC. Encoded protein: CVSSLKPQDGYTF.

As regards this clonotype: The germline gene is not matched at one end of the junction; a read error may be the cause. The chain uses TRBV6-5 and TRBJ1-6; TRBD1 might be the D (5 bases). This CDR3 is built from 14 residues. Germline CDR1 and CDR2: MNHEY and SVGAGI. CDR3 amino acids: CASSQPSGDSPLHF. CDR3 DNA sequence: TGTGCCAGCAGCCAACCTTCGGGGGATTCACCTCTCCACTTT.